The entry that follows covers one TCR beta chain sequence. What it binds is not known. The record originates from a study of cytomegalovirus exposure and HLA in healthy donors. Profiled with immunoSEQ multiplex PCR; TCRdb holds only in-frame clones, not every one. The sample contains about 160,000 clones, approximately 89% of which appear only once. While the first cohort had 700 or so subjects, the donors belonged to the separate validation cohort of roughly 120 subjects. Germline V gives CDR1 SGHDT, CDR2 YYEEEE. The J segment lost 3 bases and the V segment lost 4 bases, leaving 12 bases of the junction unmatched. The CDR3 sequence is 17 residues long. Study-wide points: Associated with cytomegalovirus, according to the listing, were 150 to 200 TCR beta chains. Rare TCR sequences predominated, though certain public TCRs were found in many donors. Three of the chains that were CMV-associated were confirmed in vitro to be specific for CMV antigens.

This sequence originates from a man aged 18 to 30 in good health and CMV-seropositive. The sample taken for sequencing was PBMCs. The chain combines TRBV5-6 with TRBJ2-7; 11 positions match TRBD1. The CDR3 DNA reads as TGTGCCAGCAGCCCTCTTGACGGACAGGGGGCCTACTACGAGCAGTACTTC. Translation gives CASSPLDGQGAYYEQYF.